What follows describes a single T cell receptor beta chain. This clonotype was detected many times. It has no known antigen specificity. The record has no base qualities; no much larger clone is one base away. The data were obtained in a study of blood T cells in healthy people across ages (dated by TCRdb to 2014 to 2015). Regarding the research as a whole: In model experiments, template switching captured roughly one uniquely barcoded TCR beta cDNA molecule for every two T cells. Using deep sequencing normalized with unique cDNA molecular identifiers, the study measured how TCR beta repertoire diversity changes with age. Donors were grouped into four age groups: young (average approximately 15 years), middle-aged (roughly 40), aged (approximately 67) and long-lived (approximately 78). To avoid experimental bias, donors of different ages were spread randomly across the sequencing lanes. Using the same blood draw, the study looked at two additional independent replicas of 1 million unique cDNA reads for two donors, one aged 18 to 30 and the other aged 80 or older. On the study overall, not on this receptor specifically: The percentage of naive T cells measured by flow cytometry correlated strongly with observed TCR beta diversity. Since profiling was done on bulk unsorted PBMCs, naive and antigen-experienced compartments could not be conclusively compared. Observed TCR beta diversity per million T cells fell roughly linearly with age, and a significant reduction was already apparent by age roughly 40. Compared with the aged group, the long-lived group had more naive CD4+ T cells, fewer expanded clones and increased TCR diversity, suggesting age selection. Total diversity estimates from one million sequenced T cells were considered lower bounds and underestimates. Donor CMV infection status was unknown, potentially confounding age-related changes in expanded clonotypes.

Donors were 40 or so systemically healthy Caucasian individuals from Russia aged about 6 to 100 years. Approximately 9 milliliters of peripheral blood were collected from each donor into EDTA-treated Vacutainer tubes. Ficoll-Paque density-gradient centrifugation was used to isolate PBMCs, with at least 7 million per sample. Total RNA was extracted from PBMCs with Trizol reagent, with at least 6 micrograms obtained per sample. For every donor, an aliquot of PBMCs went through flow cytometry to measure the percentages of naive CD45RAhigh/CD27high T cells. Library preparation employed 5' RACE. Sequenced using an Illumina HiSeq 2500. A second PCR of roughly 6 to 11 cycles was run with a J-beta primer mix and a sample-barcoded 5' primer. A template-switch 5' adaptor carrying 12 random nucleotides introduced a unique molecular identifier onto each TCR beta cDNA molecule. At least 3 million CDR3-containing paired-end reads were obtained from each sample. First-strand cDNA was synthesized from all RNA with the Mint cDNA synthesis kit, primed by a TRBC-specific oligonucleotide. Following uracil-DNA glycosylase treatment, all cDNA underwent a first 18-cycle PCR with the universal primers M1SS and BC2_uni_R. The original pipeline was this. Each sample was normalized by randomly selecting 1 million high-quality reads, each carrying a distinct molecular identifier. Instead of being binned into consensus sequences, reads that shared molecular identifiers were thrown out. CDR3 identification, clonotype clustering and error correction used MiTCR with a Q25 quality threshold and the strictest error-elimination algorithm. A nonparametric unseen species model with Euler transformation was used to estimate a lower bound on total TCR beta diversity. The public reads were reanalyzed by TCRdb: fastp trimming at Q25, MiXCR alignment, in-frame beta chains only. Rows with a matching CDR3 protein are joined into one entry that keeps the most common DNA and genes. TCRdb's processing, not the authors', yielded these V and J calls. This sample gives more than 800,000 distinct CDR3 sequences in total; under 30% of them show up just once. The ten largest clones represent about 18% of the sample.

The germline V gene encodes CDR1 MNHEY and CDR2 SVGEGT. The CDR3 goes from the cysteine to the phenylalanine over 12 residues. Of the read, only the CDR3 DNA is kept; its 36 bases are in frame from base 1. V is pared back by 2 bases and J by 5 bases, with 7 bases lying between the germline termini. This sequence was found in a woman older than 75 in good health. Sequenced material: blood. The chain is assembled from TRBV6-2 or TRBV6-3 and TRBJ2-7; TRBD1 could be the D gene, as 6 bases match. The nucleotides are TGTGCCAGCAGTTACCGGGACAACGAGCAGTACTTC. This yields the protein CASSYRDNEQYF.